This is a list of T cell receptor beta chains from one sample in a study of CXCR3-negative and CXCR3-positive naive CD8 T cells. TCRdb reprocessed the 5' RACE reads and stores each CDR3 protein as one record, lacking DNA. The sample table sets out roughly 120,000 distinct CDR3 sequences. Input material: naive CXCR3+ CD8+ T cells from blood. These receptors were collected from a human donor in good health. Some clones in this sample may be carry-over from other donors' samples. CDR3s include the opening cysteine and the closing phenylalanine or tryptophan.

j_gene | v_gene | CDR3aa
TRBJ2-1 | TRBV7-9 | CASSFGTSVDNEQFF
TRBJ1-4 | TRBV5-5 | CASSYLPGHQKIATNEKLFF
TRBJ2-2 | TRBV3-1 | CASSPGGAGELFF
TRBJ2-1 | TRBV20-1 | CSANQGGGAYNEQFF
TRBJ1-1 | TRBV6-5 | CASRTDASGDTEAFF
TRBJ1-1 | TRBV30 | CAWQGPINTEAFF
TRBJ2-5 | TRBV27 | CASSPLEYRTQYF
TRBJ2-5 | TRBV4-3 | CASSQDLASWGALQETQYF
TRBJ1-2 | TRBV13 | CASSLGRGYGYTF
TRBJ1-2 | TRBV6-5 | CASSYSKLGGYTF
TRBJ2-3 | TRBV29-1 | CSVEDWDRGESEGTDTQYF
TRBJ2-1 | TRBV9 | CASSLRPDGSSYNEQFF
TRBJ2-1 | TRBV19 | CATRRPSSYNEQFF
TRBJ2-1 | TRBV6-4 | CASSLLAGGNNEQFF
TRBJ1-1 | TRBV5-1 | CASSLSLSNTEAFF
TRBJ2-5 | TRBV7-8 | CASSLELAGMGETQYF
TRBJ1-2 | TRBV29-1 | CSVVFGYGYTF
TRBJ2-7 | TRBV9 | CASSVGSGDSYEQYF
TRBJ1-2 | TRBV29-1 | CNVESPGRNYGYTF
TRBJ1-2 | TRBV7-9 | CASSFPGGYDGYTF
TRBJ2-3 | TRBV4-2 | CASSPRKGEGVRDTQYF
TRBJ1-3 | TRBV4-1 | CASSQDRGAGNTIYF
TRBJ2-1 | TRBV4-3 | CASSQEGVASPYNEQFF
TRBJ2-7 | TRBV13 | CASSTGRNEQYF
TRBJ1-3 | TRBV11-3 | CASSFNQRIPGNTIYF
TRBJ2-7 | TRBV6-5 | CASSSSGTGDWEQYF
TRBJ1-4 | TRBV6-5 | CASAQDGSNEKLFF
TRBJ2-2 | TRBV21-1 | CARRRDRDTGELFF
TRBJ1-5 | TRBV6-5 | CASPDGGGAIRYSNQPQHF